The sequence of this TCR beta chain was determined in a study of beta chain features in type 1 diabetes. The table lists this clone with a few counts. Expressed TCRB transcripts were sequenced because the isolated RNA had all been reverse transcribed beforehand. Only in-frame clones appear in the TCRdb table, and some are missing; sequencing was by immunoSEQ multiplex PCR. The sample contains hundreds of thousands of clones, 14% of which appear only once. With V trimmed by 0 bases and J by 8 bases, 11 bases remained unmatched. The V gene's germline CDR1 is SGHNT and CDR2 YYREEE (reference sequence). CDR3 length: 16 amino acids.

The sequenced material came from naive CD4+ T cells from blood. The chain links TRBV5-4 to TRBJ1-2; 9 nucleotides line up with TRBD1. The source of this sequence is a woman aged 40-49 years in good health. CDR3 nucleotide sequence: TGTGCCAGCAGCTTGGCCCTAGGGACAGGGTGGACGGGCTACACCTTC. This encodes CASSLALGTGWTGYTF.